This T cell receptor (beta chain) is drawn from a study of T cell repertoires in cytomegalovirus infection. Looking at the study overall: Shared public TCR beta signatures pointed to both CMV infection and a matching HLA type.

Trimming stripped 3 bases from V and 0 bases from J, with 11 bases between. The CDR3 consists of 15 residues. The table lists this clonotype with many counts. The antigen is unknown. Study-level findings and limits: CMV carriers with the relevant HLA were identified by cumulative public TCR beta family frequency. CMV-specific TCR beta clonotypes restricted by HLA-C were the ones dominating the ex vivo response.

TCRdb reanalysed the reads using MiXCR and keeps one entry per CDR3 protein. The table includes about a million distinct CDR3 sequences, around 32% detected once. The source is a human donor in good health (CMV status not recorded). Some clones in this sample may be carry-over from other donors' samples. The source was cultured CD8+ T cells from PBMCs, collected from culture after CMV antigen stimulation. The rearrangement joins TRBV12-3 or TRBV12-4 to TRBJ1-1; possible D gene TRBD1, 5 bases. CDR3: CASSFQPTVNTEAFF. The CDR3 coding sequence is TGTGCCAGCAGTTTCCAGCCGACAGTGAACACTGAAGCTTTCTTT.